This TCR beta chain originates from a study of OX40 agonist ivuxolimab in advanced cancers. Across the study: An anti-OX40 (CD134) antibody with agonistic activity, ivuxolimab, was administered to patients. Prior checkpoint blockade (anti-PD-1, anti-PD-L1 or anti-CTLA-4) was permitted; approximately 41% had it. The dose-escalation group included hepatocellular carcinoma, melanoma, renal cell carcinoma and head and neck cancer.

This clone was seen once. The identical CDR3 is also encoded by other nucleotide sequences in the sample. CDR1 and CDR2 from the germline V gene are WSHSY and SAAADI. Unmatched junction bases numbered 3, after V lost 3 bases and J lost 3 bases. This CDR3 spans 15 amino acids. The protocol was immunoSEQ multiplex PCR, while the TCRdb copy is restricted to in-frame clones and leaves out a portion. The repertoire holds more than 75,000 clones, with 89% as singletons. The sample was CD4+ or CD8+ T cells sorted from blood, taken in a trial of the OX40 agonist ivuxolimab. This receptor was taken from an adult with an advanced solid tumor such as melanoma, head and neck, liver or kidney cancer. V usage is TRBV10-2 and J usage is TRBJ2-3; 10 bases align to TRBD2. Here the CDR3 DNA reads TGCGCCAGCAGTGACCTAGCGGGAGTGACAGATACGCAGTATTTT. Residues: CASSDLAGVTDTQYF.